This T cell receptor beta chain originates from a study of cytomegalovirus exposure and HLA in healthy donors. CDR1 and CDR2 from the germline V gene are SGHNT and YENEEA. The V segment lost 6 bases and the J segment 2 bases; nucleotides outside the gene matches: 8. The CDR3 consists of 15 residues. Primers for the PCR totalled 60 Vbeta and 13 Jbeta. Only in-frame clones appear in the TCRdb table, and some are missing; sequencing was by immunoSEQ multiplex PCR. The table records over 120,000 clones, 80% of them present only once. The sequencing sample was made of PBMCs. This TCR was recovered from a man aged 35 to 55 in good health and CMV-seronegative. This chain connects TRBV11-3 to TRBJ2-5; 8 bases fit TRBD1. This CDR3 is CASSQGAVAQETQYF. The DNA for the CDR3 is TGTGCCAGCAGTCAGGGGGCGGTGGCACAAGAGACCCAGTACTTC.